The present T cell receptor beta chain was sequenced within a study of shared clonotypes between healthy human individuals. Libraries were prepared by immunoSEQ multiplex PCR; TCRdb keeps only in-frame clonotypes and omits some of them. The repertoire holds 2 million to 3 million clones, with approximately 94% as singletons. In regard to this clone: Its antigen remains unknown. Additional DNA sequences in this sample encode the identical CDR3.

Notes on the study in general: The rarefaction results pointed to incomplete sorted-subset sequencing despite large depth.

This sequence was found in a man between 18 and 29 years old in good health. Some clones in this sample may be carry-over from other donors' samples. Sequenced sample: naive CD4+ T cells from PBMCs. Subset denoted: CD45RA+ positively selected.

The CDR3 reads CASSYSGVGAYEQYF. The CDR3 DNA sequence: TGTGCCAGCAGTTACTCGGGGGTTGGGGCCTACGAGCAGTACTTC. The chain has TRBV6-6 and TRBJ2-7; D tentatively reads TRBD1 or TRBD2 (5 bases each). The V gene lost 0 bases and the J gene lost 2 bases, with 11 bases spanning the gap. Germline CDR1 and CDR2: MNHNY and SVGAGI (reference sequence). The CDR3 consists of 15 residues.